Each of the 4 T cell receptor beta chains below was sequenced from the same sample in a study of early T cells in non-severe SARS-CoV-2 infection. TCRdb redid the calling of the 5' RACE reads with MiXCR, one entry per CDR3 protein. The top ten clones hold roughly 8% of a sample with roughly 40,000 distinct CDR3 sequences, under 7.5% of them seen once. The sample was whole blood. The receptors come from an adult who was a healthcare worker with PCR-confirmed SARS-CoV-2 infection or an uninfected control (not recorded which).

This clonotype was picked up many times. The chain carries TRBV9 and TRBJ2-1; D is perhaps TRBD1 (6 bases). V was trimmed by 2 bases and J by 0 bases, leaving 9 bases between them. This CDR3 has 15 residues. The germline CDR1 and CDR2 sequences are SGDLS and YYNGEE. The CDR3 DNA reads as TGTGCCAGCAGCGTGGCAGGGGTCTCCTACAATGAGCAGTTCTTC. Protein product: CASSVAGVSYNEQFF.

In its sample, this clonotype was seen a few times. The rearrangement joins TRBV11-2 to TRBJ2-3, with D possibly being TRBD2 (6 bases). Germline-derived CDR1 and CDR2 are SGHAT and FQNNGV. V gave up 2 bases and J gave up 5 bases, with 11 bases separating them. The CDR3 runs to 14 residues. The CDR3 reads CASSLRTNLDTQYF. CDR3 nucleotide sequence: TGTGCCAGCAGCTTAAGGACTAATCTAGATACGCAGTATTTT.

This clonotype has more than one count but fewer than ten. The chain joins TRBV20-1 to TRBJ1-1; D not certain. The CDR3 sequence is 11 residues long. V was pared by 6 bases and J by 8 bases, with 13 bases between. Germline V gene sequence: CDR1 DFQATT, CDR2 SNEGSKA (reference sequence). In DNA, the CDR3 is TGCAGTGCAACCGTTAAATTCGAAGCTTTCTTT. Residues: CSATVKFEAFF.

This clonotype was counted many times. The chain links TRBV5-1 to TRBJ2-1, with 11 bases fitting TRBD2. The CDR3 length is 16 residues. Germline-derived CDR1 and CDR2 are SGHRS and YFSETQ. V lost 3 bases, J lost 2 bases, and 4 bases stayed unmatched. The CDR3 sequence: CASSSGLAGTYNEQFF. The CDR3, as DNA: TGCGCCAGCAGCTCCGGACTAGCGGGCACCTACAATGAGCAGTTCTTC.